This paragraph reports one TCR beta chain. Its antigen is not identified. This CDR3 region has 13 residues. CDR1 and CDR2 from the germline V gene are SGHDT and YYEEEE. V was trimmed by 1 base and J by 9 bases, leaving 11 bases between them. The sample originates from a study of cytomegalovirus exposure and HLA in healthy donors. Findings of the study overall: One later analysis reportedly identified an Asian-associated ancestry cluster that showed fewer N-insertions than the approximately 600-donor mean. The availability of immune exposure information extended only to CMV serostatus. The authors later linked a missense DCLRE1C variant to TCR beta V- and J-gene trimming.

The PCR was carried out with 60 Vbeta primers and 13 Jbeta primers. TCRdb's copy holds only in-frame clones and misses some; the assay was immunoSEQ multiplex PCR. The sample is made up of some 120,000 clones, and the top ten hold roughly 2.5% of it. The clonotype originates from a man aged 25-45 years in good health and CMV-seronegative. The sequenced material came from PBMCs. The chain couples TRBV5-6 to TRBJ2-1; tentative D call: TRBD1 (5 bases). The CDR3 reads CASSLYLGAEQFF. CDR3 nucleotides: TGTGCCAGCAGCTTGTATTTAGGGGCTGAGCAGTTCTTC.